These T cell receptor beta chains were read from a single sample in a study of T cells in narcolepsy. TCRdb's copy holds only in-frame clones and misses some; the assay was immunoSEQ multiplex PCR. The sample lists some 30,000 clones; approximately 80% were seen once. Specimen: CD45RA- memory CD4+ T cells from PBMCs. The receptors come from a human donor with narcolepsy. CDR3s include the opening cysteine and the closing phenylalanine or tryptophan. Fields, in order: J gene, clone size, V gene, D gene, CDR3 protein, CDR3 DNA. D genes are given only for firm matches. For some rows the clone size is stated as once, few or many, or as a class when expanded; others skip it.

TRBJ1-2	-	TRBV5-1	TRBD1	CASSSGTGARDGYTF	TGCGCCAGCAGCTCCGGGACAGGGGCGAGAGATGGCTACACCTTC
TRBJ1-1	-	TRBV19	-	CASRVENTEAFF	TGTGCCAGTAGGGTGGAGAACACTGAAGCTTTCTTT
TRBJ1-5	once	TRBV28	TRBD1	CASSFRQGPNQPQHF	TGTGCCAGCAGTTTCAGACAGGGGCCTAATCAGCCCCAGCATTTT
TRBJ1-2	-	TRBV18	-	CASSQSQGPGGYTF	TGTGCCAGCTCACAGTCCCAGGGACCAGGGGGCTACACCTTC
TRBJ1-6	once	TRBV7-9	TRBD1	CASSSGQGSLSPLHF	TGTGCCAGCAGCTCCGGACAGGGTAGTCTTTCACCCCTCCACTTT
TRBJ1-6	-	TRBV18	TRBD1	CASSRDRGDSPLHF	TGTGCCAGCTCCCGGGACAGGGGTGATTCACCCCTCCACTTT
TRBJ2-3	-	TRBV10-1	-	CASSESLASTDTQYF	TGCGCCAGCAGTGAGTCGCTAGCGTCGACAGATACGCAGTATTTT
TRBJ2-7	-	TRBV5-1	-	CASSLGTDLALEQYF	TGCGCCAGCAGCTTGGGGACTGACCTGGCCCTCGAGCAGTACTTC
TRBJ1-2	-	TRBV9	-	CALGRSVGYTF	TGTGCCCTGGGGCGTTCGGTTGGCTACACCTTC
TRBJ1-4	-	TRBV9	-	CASSEGGLTLEKLFF	TGTGCCAGCAGCGAGGGCGGACTTACTCTCGAAAAACTGTTTTTT
TRBJ1-5	-	TRBV14	-	CASRTIEYSNQPQHF	TGTGCCAGCAGGACGATCGAGTATAGCAATCAGCCCCAGCATTTT
TRBJ2-1	once	TRBV7-9	-	CASSRGQGHVNEQFF	TGTGCCAGCAGCCGCGGGCAGGGTCACGTAAATGAGCAGTTCTTC
TRBJ2-2	-	TRBV4-2	TRBD1	CASSQAGTGNSGELFF	TGTGCCAGCAGCCAAGCCGGGACAGGAAACTCCGGGGAGCTGTTTTTT
TRBJ1-5	-	TRBV6-5	-	CASSEGAAPGGIF	TGTGCCAGCAGTGAAGGGGCAGCCCCCGGTGGAATCTTT
TRBJ2-1	-	TRBV28	TRBD2	CASKLAGGPKGNEQFF	TGTGCCAGCAAACTAGCGGGGGGGCCGAAGGGCAATGAGCAGTTCTTC
TRBJ2-4	-	TRBV7-3	-	CASSLGGGVKNIQYF	TGTGCCAGCAGCCTGGGGGGAGGAGTCAAAAACATTCAGTACTTC
TRBJ1-6	once	TRBV4-2	-	CASSQDRVGFRPLHF	TGTGCCAGCAGCCAAGATCGGGTCGGTTTTAGGCCCCTCCACTTT
TRBJ2-1	few	TRBV18	-	CASSFNRDPTPSSYNEQFF	TGTGCCAGCTCATTTAACAGGGACCCCACCCCAAGCTCCTACAATGAGCAGTTCTTC
TRBJ2-5	few	TRBV5-6	TRBD2	CASSFPSGGWETQYF	TGTGCCAGCAGCTTCCCTAGCGGGGGGTGGGAGACCCAGTACTTC
TRBJ2-7	-	TRBV14	TRBD1	CASSHNSPDAGTGGFGTRYEQYF	TGTGCCAGCAGCCATAACTCCCCTGATGCGGGGACAGGGGGCTTCGGGACTAGGTACGAGCAGTACTTC
TRBJ1-2	-	TRBV21-1	-	CASSTSGTDGCTF	TGTGCCAGCAGCACCTCCGGGACAGATGGCTGCACCTTC
TRBJ2-2	-	TRBV10-3	-	CATSGPRMTGELFF	TGTGCCACCTCAGGGCCGAGGATGACCGGGGAGCTGTTTTTT
TRBJ2-1	-	TRBV29-1	TRBD2	CSVALGRGAGNEQFF	TGCAGCGTTGCTCTGGGGCGGGGGGCCGGCAATGAGCAGTTCTTC
TRBJ1-3	-	TRBV5-1	-	CASSLDTGGNTIYF	TGCGCCAGCAGCCTGGACACTGGTGGAAACACCATATATTTT
TRBJ1-1	few	TRBV6-5	-	CASSFGGVNTEAFF	TGTGCCAGCAGTTTTGGGGGGGTGAACACTGAAGCTTTCTTT
TRBJ2-1	-	TRBV4-2	TRBD2	CASSRELAGAYNEQFF	TGTGCCAGCAGTCGTGAATTAGCGGGGGCCTACAATGAGCAGTTCTTC
TRBJ2-5	-	TRBV2	-	CASSGPPPIQETQYF	TGTGCCAGCAGTGGACCTCCACCAATCCAAGAGACCCAGTACTTC
TRBJ2-3	-	TRBV5-4	TRBD2	CASRRLAEDTQYF	TGTGCCAGCAGGAGGCTAGCGGAAGATACGCAGTATTTT
TRBJ2-2	-	TRBV5-1	TRBD1	CASRKTGEETGELFF	TGCGCCAGCAGAAAGACAGGGGAGGAAACCGGGGAGCTGTTTTTT
TRBJ1-1	-	TRBV10-3	TRBD1	CATSTGGNTEAFF	TGTGCCACCTCGACAGGGGGAAACACTGAAGCTTTCTTT
TRBJ1-3	-	TRBV2	TRBD1	CASIEQGPGNTIYF	TGTGCCAGCATCGAACAGGGGCCTGGAAACACCATATATTTT
TRBJ1-4	few	TRBV4-3	-	CASSQGSGARATNEKLFF	TGCGCCAGCAGCCAAGGTTCCGGGGCGCGGGCAACTAATGAAAAACTGTTTTTT
TRBJ1-2	-	TRBV10-3	-	CAISEGGVGGYTF	TGTGCCATCAGTGAGGGAGGAGTGGGTGGCTACACCTTC
TRBJ2-5	-	TRBV5-4	-	CASSPDSEQETQYF	TGTGCCAGCAGTCCGGACTCAGAACAAGAGACCCAGTACTTC
TRBJ2-1	once	TRBV7-2	TRBD1	CASKEERKTGANNEQFF	TGTGCCAGCAAGGAAGAGCGGAAAACAGGGGCCAACAATGAGCAGTTCTTC
TRBJ2-3	-	TRBV7-8	-	CASSFPASTDTQYF	TGTGCCAGCAGCTTCCCCGCTAGCACAGATACGCAGTATTTT
TRBJ2-2	-	TRBV6-1	-	CAGRLLANTGELFF	TGTGCCGGGAGACTATTAGCGAACACCGGGGAGCTGTTTTTT
TRBJ2-1	-	TRBV11-2	-	CASSLTGSEQFF	TGTGCCAGCAGCTTAACCGGGAGTGAGCAGTTCTTC
TRBJ2-4	-	TRBV6-1	-	CASSGKNIQYF	TGTGCCAGCAGTGGCAAAAACATTCAGTACTTC
TRBJ2-3	-	TRBV21-1	-	CASSKGVCSGRGTDTQYF	TGTGCCAGCAGCAAAGGGGTTTGTAGTGGCCGGGGCACAGATACGCAGTATTTT
TRBJ1-4	-	TRBV19	-	CAASPPGWTNEKLFF	TGTGCCGCCTCTCCCCCGGGGTGGACTAATGAAAAACTGTTTTTT
TRBJ1-1	-	TRBV7-2	-	CASSLDGLSGRTEAFF	TGTGCCAGCAGCTTAGATGGTCTGTCAGGGAGGACTGAAGCTTTCTTT
TRBJ1-1	-	TRBV30	-	CAWRPDGNTEAFF	TGTGCCTGGAGGCCGGACGGGAACACTGAAGCTTTCTTT
TRBJ1-3	-	TRBV6-5	-	CASSDGRPPGNTIYF	TGTGCCAGCAGCGACGGGAGGCCCCCTGGAAACACCATATATTTT
TRBJ2-7	-	TRBV11-2	TRBD1	CASSLVLRQGYEQYF	TGTGCCAGCAGCTTAGTCTTGAGACAGGGATACGAGCAGTACTTC
TRBJ2-7	-	TRBV9	TRBD2	CASSGETGIALAGAF	TGTGCCAGCAGCGGGGAGACAGGGATCGCCTTAGCGGGGGCCTTC
TRBJ2-5	-	TRBV6-5	-	CASSPVETQYF	TGTGCCAGCAGTCCGGTGGAGACCCAGTACTTC
TRBJ2-2	-	TRBV19	TRBD2	CASEKRGRTTGELFF	TGTGCCAGTGAGAAGCGGGGTCGTACCACCGGGGAGCTGTTTTTT
TRBJ2-5	-	TRBV5-1	TRBD1	CASSLEGTEEETQYF	TGCGCCAGCAGCTTGGAAGGGACAGAAGAAGAGACCCAGTACTTC
TRBJ2-2	-	TRBV6-1	TRBD1	CASSVGTGNPTGELFF	TGTGCCAGCAGTGTAGGGACAGGGAACCCCACCGGGGAGCTGTTTTTT
TRBJ2-3	-	TRBV6-1	-	CASSGEVGTDTQYF	TGTGCCAGCAGTGGCGAGGTTGGGACAGATACGCAGTATTTT
TRBJ1-5	-	TRBV10-1	-	CASSDPGRGGYSNQPQHF	TGCGCCAGCAGTGACCCCGGCCGGGGGGGCTATAGCAATCAGCCCCAGCATTTT
TRBJ1-3	-	TRBV19	-	CASSIWQTGNTIYF	TGTGCCAGTAGTATCTGGCAGACTGGAAACACCATATATTTT